This T cell receptor beta chain derives from a study of vaccination effects on CD4 cells after COVID-19. On the study more broadly: At 16 days and one week before vaccination, two convalescent patients gave samples. Study-wide points: Long after vaccination, the clones induced by infection and by vaccine shrank markedly in size.

The data were produced by immunoSEQ multiplex PCR, yet TCRdb's version contains in-frame clones alone and is incomplete. The table records approximately 37,000 clones, around 67% of them present only once. V dropped 1 base and J dropped 8 bases, with 7 bases sitting between them. Germline CDR1 LGHNA, CDR2 YSLEER. This CDR3 has 12 residues. For this clone: Its antigen remains unknown.

Antigen-specific CD4+ T cells expanded by the ViraFEST assay with viral peptide pools were then sequenced. Having been cultured for ten to eleven days, the cells underwent CD4+ T cell isolation. Confirmation by PCR established that the person had SARS-CoV-2 infection between March and December 2020. Cultures had half their medium replaced with IL-2 medium on days 3 and 7. The sample here was CD4+ T cells from PBMCs cultured with a peptide pool, taken before COVID-19 vaccination. The sequence was collected from a human donor who had a prior SARS-CoV-2 infection. The chain carries TRBV4-3 and TRBJ2-3; no reliable D call. This chain's CDR3 is CASSQVGATQYF. The CDR3 DNA reads as TGCGCCAGCAGCCAAGTTGGCGCTACGCAGTATTTT.